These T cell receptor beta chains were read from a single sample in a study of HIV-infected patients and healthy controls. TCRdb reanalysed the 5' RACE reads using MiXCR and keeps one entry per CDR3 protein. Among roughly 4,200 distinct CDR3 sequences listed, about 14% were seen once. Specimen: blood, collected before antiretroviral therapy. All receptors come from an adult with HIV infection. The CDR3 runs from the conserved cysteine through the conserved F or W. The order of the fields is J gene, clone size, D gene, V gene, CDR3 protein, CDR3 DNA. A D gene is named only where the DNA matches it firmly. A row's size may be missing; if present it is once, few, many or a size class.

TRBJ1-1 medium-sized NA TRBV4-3 CASSQDALGGEAFF TGCGCCAGCAGCCAAGATGCTCTGGGGGGGGAAGCTTTCTTT
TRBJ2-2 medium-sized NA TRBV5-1 CASSGDRNTGELFF TGCGCCAGCAGCGGGGACCGAAACACCGGGGAGCTGTTTTTT
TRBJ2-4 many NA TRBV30 CAWSVGGAINIQYF TGTGCCTGGAGTGTTGGAGGGGCGATAAACATTCAGTACTTC
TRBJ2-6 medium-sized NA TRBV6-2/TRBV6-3 CASSWAGKTNVLTF TGTGCCAGCAGTTGGGCAGGGAAGACCAACGTCCTGACTTTC
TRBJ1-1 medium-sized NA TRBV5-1 CASSRGGTAQRFTEAFF TGCGCCAGCAGCCGAGGAGGGACGGCCCAAAGGTTCACTGAAGCTTTCTTT
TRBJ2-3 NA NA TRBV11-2 CASSPLGVGDTQYF TGTGCCAGCAGCCCCCTAGGGGTTGGTGATACGCAGTATTTT
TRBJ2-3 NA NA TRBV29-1 CSVVTTGTDTQYF TGCAGCGTTGTCACTACCGGCACAGATACGCAGTATTTT
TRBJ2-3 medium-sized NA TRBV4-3 CASSQQRADTQYF TGCGCCAGCAGCCAACAGAGGGCAGATACGCAGTATTTT
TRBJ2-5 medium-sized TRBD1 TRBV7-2 CASSLVQGGETQYF TGTGCCAGCAGCTTAGTACAGGGGGGAGAGACCCAGTACTTC
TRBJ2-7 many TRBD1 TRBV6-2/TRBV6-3 CASSSLTGGLSEQYF TGTGCCAGCAGTTCCTTGACAGGGGGCTTGAGCGAGCAGTACTTC
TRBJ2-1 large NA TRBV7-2 CASSFYIPGTALYNEQFF TGTGCCAGCAGCTTTTATATTCCGGGGACCGCGCTCTACAATGAGCAGTTCTTC
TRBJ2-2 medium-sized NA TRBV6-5 CASRPQGTGELFF TGTGCCAGCAGGCCTCAGGGGACCGGGGAGCTGTTTTTT
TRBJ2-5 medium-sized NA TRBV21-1 CASHKGGTSGSETQYF TGTGCCAGCCACAAGGGGGGGACTAGCGGGAGTGAGACCCAGTACTTC
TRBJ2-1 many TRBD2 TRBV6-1 CASKGLAFANEQFF TGTGCCAGCAAGGGACTAGCCTTTGCCAATGAGCAGTTCTTC
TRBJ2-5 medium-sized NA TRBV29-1 CSVEDRGGRETQYF TGCAGCGTTGAAGATAGGGGGGGTCGAGAGACCCAGTACTTC
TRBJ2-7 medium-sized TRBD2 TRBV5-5 CASSFYVGGAYEQYF TGTGCCAGCAGCTTTTATGTGGGGGGGGCCTACGAGCAGTACTTC
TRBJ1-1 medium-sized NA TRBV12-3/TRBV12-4 CASSLGGGTEAFF TGTGCCAGCAGTTTGGGCGGCGGGACTGAAGCTTTCTTT
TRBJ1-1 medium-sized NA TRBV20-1 CSARDNSQTKAFF TGCAGTGCTAGAGACAATTCGCAAACGAAAGCTTTCTTT
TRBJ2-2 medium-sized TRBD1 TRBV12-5 CASALDRVNTGELFF TGTGCTAGTGCCCTTGACAGGGTAAACACCGGGGAGCTGTTTTTT
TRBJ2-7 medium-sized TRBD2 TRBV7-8 CASSFLAGVSREQYF TGTGCCAGCAGCTTCTTAGCGGGAGTATCGAGGGAGCAGTACTTC
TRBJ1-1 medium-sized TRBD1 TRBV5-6 CASSFGQGGGTEAFF TGTGCCAGCAGCTTCGGACAGGGAGGTGGCACTGAAGCTTTCTTT
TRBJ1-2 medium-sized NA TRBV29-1 CSVGTGTVEGYTF TGCAGCGTTGGTACCGGGACGGTGGAGGGCTACACCTTC
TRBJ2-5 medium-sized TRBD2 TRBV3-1 CASSIPLAGGLQETQYF TGTGCCAGCAGCATCCCCCTAGCGGGAGGCCTCCAAGAGACCCAGTACTTC
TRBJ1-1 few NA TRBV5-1 CASRVISGAAEAFF TGCGCCAGCAGGGTCATCTCGGGGGCGGCTGAAGCTTTCTTT
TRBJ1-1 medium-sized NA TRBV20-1 CSARDVGTEAFF TGCAGTGCTAGAGATGTAGGCACTGAAGCTTTCTTT
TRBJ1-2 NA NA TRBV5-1 CAISPAEGTSGYTF TGCGCCATCAGCCCGGCCGAGGGGACATCCGGCTACACCTTC